This is a list of T cell receptor beta chains from one sample in a study of blood T cell repertoires in COVID-19. Generated by immunoSEQ multiplex PCR, the TCRdb table keeps only in-frame clones and is missing some. The sample carries 130,000 or so clones, about three quarters recorded once. Sequencing was carried out using peripheral blood. Source of these receptors: a man in his forties or fifties with acute or convalescent COVID-19. CDR3s include the opening cysteine and the closing phenylalanine or tryptophan. Fields, in order: J gene, D gene, V gene, clone size, CDR3 protein, CDR3 DNA. The D gene is left open where the match is weak. Only some rows state a clone size, as once, few, many or a class for expanded clones.

TRBJ2-3,TRBD2,TRBV24-1,.,CATSDPTSGVTDTQYF,TGTGCCACCAGTGACCCGACTAGCGGGGTTACAGATACGCAGTATTTT
TRBJ1-4,.,TRBV11-2,.,CASSLASQGPNEKLFF,TGTGCCAGCAGCTTAGCGTCCCAGGGCCCTAATGAAAAACTGTTTTTT
TRBJ1-3,.,TRBV7-6,.,CASSPSERVAGNTIYF,TGTGCCAGCAGTCCCTCTGAGAGGGTTGCTGGAAACACCATATATTTT
TRBJ1-2,.,TRBV9,.,CASSVAPIGGLPHYTF,TGTGCCAGCAGCGTAGCCCCGATCGGAGGGTTACCTCACTACACCTTC
TRBJ1-2,TRBD1,TRBV6-5,once,CASSYGQGDGYTF,TGTGCCAGCAGTTATGGTCAGGGGGATGGCTACACCTTC
TRBJ1-5,TRBD1,TRBV6-5,.,CASSPRQGPGQPQHF,TGTGCCAGCAGTCCGCGACAGGGCCCCGGTCAGCCCCAGCATTTT
TRBJ2-3,.,TRBV6-6,.,CASSFKSGTSTDTQYF,TGTGCCAGCAGTTTTAAATCGGGGACTAGCACAGATACGCAGTATTTT
TRBJ2-2,.,TRBV18,.,CASSPGGWNTGELFF,TGTGCCAGCTCACCAGGCGGTTGGAACACCGGGGAGCTGTTTTTT
TRBJ2-2,.,TRBV5-1,.,CASSLDTGSTGELFF,TGCGCCAGCAGCTTGGATACAGGGTCCACCGGGGAGCTGTTTTTT
TRBJ2-1,TRBD2,TRBV7-8,.,CASSSAGLAGEQFF,TGTGCCAGCAGCTCAGCCGGACTAGCTGGCGAGCAGTTCTTC
TRBJ2-1,TRBD2,TRBV19,.,CASSETSDYNEQFF,TGTGCCAGTAGTGAGACTAGCGATTACAATGAGCAGTTCTTC
TRBJ1-2,.,TRBV30,.,CAWSVNTNYGYTF,TGTGCCTGGAGTGTAAACACTAACTATGGCTACACCTTC
TRBJ2-4,.,TRBV6-1,.,CASSERGLSKNIQYF,TGTGCCAGCAGTGAACGGGGATTGAGCAAAAACATTCAGTACTTC
TRBJ1-1,.,TRBV3-1/TRBV3-2,.,CASSPPTNEAFF,TGTGCCAGCAGCCCCCCAACTAATGAAGCTTTCTTT